The 15 T cell receptor beta chains given below trace back to one sample, sequenced in a study of blood T cells in healthy people across ages. Primers used in a second PCR of about 7 to 11 cycles were a sample-barcoded 5' primer and a J-beta primer mix. TCRdb fed the 5' RACE reads into MiXCR, producing one record per CDR3 protein. The sample lists almost 1 million distinct CDR3 sequences, just over 50% seen once, with around a fifth in the top ten. Sequenced input: blood. These receptors all come from a woman aged 55-75 years in good health.

The chain carries TRBV20-1 and TRBJ1-5, with TRBD1 identical over 7 bases. The V gene end was trimmed by 4 bases and the J gene end by 2 bases; junction bases not matched to a gene: 11. The CDR3 loop spans 16 amino acids. CDR1 and CDR2 (germline): DFQATT, SNEGSKA (reference sequence). CDR3 protein: CSAIRTTGRGNQPQHF. CDR3 sequence (DNA): TGCAGTGCTATAAGAACGACAGGGAGGGGCAATCAGCCCCAGCATTTT.

The V and J genes are TRBV7-2 and TRBJ2-3; D ambiguous. Germline V gives CDR1 SGHTA, CDR2 FQGNSA. V lost 0 bases and J lost 7, with 5 bases in between. This CDR3 spans 12 amino acids. CDR3 residues: CASSLASYTQYF. CDR3 DNA: TGTGCCAGCAGCTTAGCGTCCTATACGCAGTATTTT.

This clonotype was detected a few times. The V call is TRBV20-1, the J call TRBJ1-2; D is perhaps TRBD1 (5 bases). With 0 bases removed from V and 5 bases from J, the gap between germline ends came to 16 bases. In germline, CDR1 is DFQATT, CDR2 SNEGSKA (reference sequence). This CDR3 is 15 amino acids long. CDR3 sequence reads: CSARDIGGAGYGYTF. In DNA, the CDR3 is TGCAGTGCTAGAGATATTGGAGGGGCAGGGTATGGCTACACCTTC.

This clonotype appeared a single time. J is TRBJ2-1 and V is TRBV6-2 or TRBV6-3, with TRBD2 matching over 9 bases. The ends lost 5 bases at V and 14 bases at J; junction bases unmatched: 13. The CDR3 covers 14 residues. CDR1 and CDR2 (germline): MNHEY, SVGEGT. This CDR3 is CASSGNLIAGVKFF. DNA for the CDR3: TGTGCCAGCAGTGGGAACCTAATAGCGGGAGTTAAGTTCTTC.

About this clonotype itself: An end of the junction differs from the germline gene, which may be a read error. The V call is TRBV9, the J call TRBJ1-2; D unclear. CDR1 and CDR2 (germline): SGDLS, YYNGEE. This CDR3 spans 16 amino acids. In nucleotides, the CDR3 is TGTGTCAGCAGCGTAGAGGCAACAGCAAGATCCTATGGCTACACCTTC. Amino acids: CVSSVEATARSYGYTF.

The CDR3, as DNA: TGTGCCATCAGACGGGACGGAAGCTACAATGAGCAGTTCTTC. Its translation: CAIRRDGSYNEQFF. V gene TRBV10-3 combines with J gene TRBJ2-1; the D gene could be TRBD1 or TRBD2 (5 bases each). Germline lookup yields CDR1 ENHRY and CDR2 SYGVKD. Trimming took 6 bases from V and 3 from J, leaving 12 bases between them. This CDR3 is built from 14 residues.

The sample holds a few counts of this clonotype. This rearrangement joins TRBV25-1 to TRBJ1-2; D may be TRBD1 (5 bases). The CDR3 loop spans 15 amino acids. The V gene lost 2 bases and the J gene lost 1 base, with 11 bases spanning the gap. From germline, CDR1 is MGHDK and CDR2 SYGVNS. The CDR3 here is CASSEIGADNYGYTF. As DNA, the CDR3 is TGTGCCAGCAGTGAAATCGGGGCCGATAACTATGGCTACACCTTC.

This clonotype showed up just a few times. The CDR3 nucleotides read TGCAGTAAGAGGGGGGACAGAGATCAGCCCCAGCATTTT. Translation: CSKRGDRDQPQHF. The genes are TRBV20-1 and TRBJ1-5; 7 bases map to TRBD1. The CDR3 extends over 13 amino acids. Trimming cost V 8 bases and J 5 bases; bases outside gene matches: 9. Germline CDR1 reads DFQATT; CDR2 reads SNEGSKA (reference sequence).

This clonotype came up a few times. The chain has TRBV20-1 and TRBJ2-3, with TRBD2 matching over 10 bases. Trimming took 2 bases from V and 0 from J; bases not matched to a gene: 8. Germline-derived CDR1 and CDR2 are DFQATT and SNEGSKA (reference sequence). CDR3 length equals 17 residues. CDR3 nucleotides: TGCAGTGCTAGACCGCACAGGACTAGCGGAAGCACAGATACGCAGTATTTT. This codes for CSARPHRTSGSTDTQYF.

V and J are TRBV12-3 or TRBV12-4 and TRBJ2-1; TRBD1 or TRBD2 may be the D gene (5 bases each). The CDR3 is 13 amino acids. V was cut by 5 bases and J by 5 bases, with 10 bases left in between. The CDR3 DNA reads TGTGCCAGCAGTGTGGGACGGAACAATGAGCAGTTCTTC. Translated, it gives CASSVGRNNEQFF.

This clonotype was counted between two and nine times. This chain connects TRBV6-5 to TRBJ1-2, with D uncertain. Germline V gives CDR1 MNHEY, CDR2 SVGAGI. Trimming pared 6 bases from V and 4 bases from J, leaving 12 bases between. This CDR3 region has 13 residues. CDR3 residues: CASSPVRFYGYTF. In DNA, the CDR3 is TGTGCCAGCAGCCCCGTTCGATTCTATGGCTACACCTTC.

In its sample, this clonotype was seen a few times. The CDR3 reads CASSRKTSGSTDTQYF. CDR3 coding DNA: TGCGCCAGCAGCCGTAAGACTAGCGGGAGCACAGATACGCAGTATTTT. The V call is TRBV4-1, the J call TRBJ2-3; TRBD2 agrees at 10 bases. Germline lookup yields CDR1 MGHRA and CDR2 YSYEKL. This CDR3 spans 16 amino acids. Trimming cost V 4 bases and J 0 bases; bases outside gene matches: 4.

Only a few counts were recorded for this clonotype. The chain carries TRBV12-3 or TRBV12-4 and TRBJ1-4; 7 bases match TRBD1. This CDR3 spans 14 amino acids. Losses at the gene ends were 4 bases for V and 6 bases for J; bases not matched to a gene: 5. DNA for the CDR3: TGTGCCAGCAGTTCGACAGGGTCGGATGAAAAACTGTTTTTT. Translating it yields CASSSTGSDEKLFF.

This clonotype has more than one count but fewer than ten. The gene calls are TRBV7-9 and TRBJ2-7, with 8 bases matching TRBD1. Unmatched junction bases numbered 14, after V lost 5 bases and J lost 2 bases. CDR3 size: 17 residues. The germline CDR1 and CDR2 sequences are SEHNR and FQNEAQ (reference sequence). The CDR3: CASSLRVGTGRTYEQYF. DNA of the CDR3: TGTGCCAGCAGCCTCCGAGTTGGGACAGGAAGAACCTACGAGCAGTACTTC.

This clonotype was seen more than once but under ten times. The chain recombines TRBV2 with TRBJ2-1; 10 nucleotides agree with TRBD2. From germline, CDR1 is SNHLY and CDR2 FYNNEI. This CDR3 region has 15 residues. V dropped 3 bases and J dropped 9; count of bases not matched to a gene: 8. The CDR3 region is CASSETPGLAFEQFF. The CDR3, as DNA: TGTGCCAGCAGTGAGACCCCGGGACTAGCGTTTGAGCAGTTCTTC.